The 7 T cell receptor beta chains listed next were all sequenced from one sample in a study of beta chain features in type 1 diabetes. Notes on the study in general: For Type 1 diabetes patients, all four CD4+ subsets carried TCRB CDR3s that were moderately but significantly shorter.

Since all of the isolated RNA was reverse transcribed, expressed TCRB transcripts were what got sequenced. Data came from immunoSEQ multiplex PCR; TCRdb stores just in-frame clones and leaves some out. The sample has about 160,000 clones; roughly 8% are singletons. Antigens of these TCRs are unknown. The sequencing sample was made of central memory CD4+ T cells from blood. These receptors all stem from a young woman with type 1 diabetes.

This clone has only a few counts. The rearrangement joins TRBV14 to TRBJ1-3; tentatively, D is TRBD1 (6 bases). V dropped 0 bases and J dropped 2 bases, with 11 bases sitting between them. Germline values: CDR1 SGHDN, CDR2 FVKESK. The CDR3 is 16 residues long. The CDR3 here is CASSQDSQGTGNTIYF. As DNA, the CDR3 is TGTGCCAGCAGCCAAGATTCCCAGGGGACTGGAAACACCATATATTTT.

The rearrangement uses TRBV5-1 and TRBJ2-7; the match to TRBD1 covers 7 bases. V gave up 5 bases and J gave up 6 bases; unmatched junction bases: 11. Germline V CDR1 and CDR2: SGHRS, YFSETQ. The CDR3 consists of 14 residues. The DNA of the CDR3 is TGCGCCAGCAGACCTGACAGGGAAAGGCGCGAGCAGTACTTC. Its translation: CASRPDRERREQYF. Filled out from reference TRBV5-1 and TRBJ2-7, the complete variable domain reads KAGVTQTPRYLIKTRGQQVTLSCSPISGHRSVSWYQQTPGQGLQFLFEYFSETQRNKGNFPGRFSGRQFSNSRSEMNVSTLELGDSALYLCASRPDRERREQYFGPGTRLTVT.

The J gene is TRBJ2-7, the V gene TRBV7-9; TRBD2 is a possible D gene (7 bases). The CDR3 loop spans 18 amino acids. Trimming pared 2 bases from V and 5 bases from J, leaving 25 bases between. Germline CDR1 reads SEHNR; CDR2 reads FQNEAQ (reference sequence). The CDR3 sequence: CASSLIHPGAGVRDEQYF. In DNA form, the CDR3 reads TGTGCCAGCAGCTTAATCCACCCAGGGGCGGGAGTCCGTGACGAGCAGTACTTC.

This chain joins TRBV28 and TRBJ2-5; tentative D call: TRBD1 (5 bases). Germline lookup yields CDR1 MDHEN and CDR2 SYDVKM. V was pared by 8 bases and J by 4 bases, with 14 bases between. CDR3 length: 13 residues. The CDR3 nucleotides are TGTGCCAGCCTAAATGCAGGGTCAGAGACCCAGTACTTC. Encoded protein: CASLNAGSETQYF.

The rearrangement joins TRBV7-2 to TRBJ2-1, with TRBD2 identical over 13 bases. With V trimmed by 6 bases and J by 12 bases, 11 bases remained unmatched. The CDR3 spans 15 residues. Germline V gene data show CDR1 as SGHTA and CDR2 as FQGNSA. DNA of the CDR3: TGTGCCAGCAGGCCGCCGGGACTAGCGGGGTCGAGGCAGTTCTTC. It translates to CASRPPGLAGSRQFF.

The rearrangement links TRBV6-6 to TRBJ2-3; D may be TRBD2 (6 bases). Trimming cost V 6 bases and J 5 bases, with 15 bases left between them. This CDR3 spans 14 amino acids. Germline V gene sequence: CDR1 MNHNY, CDR2 SVGAGI (reference sequence). Here the CDR3 DNA reads TGTGCCAGCAGGGAGGGACCCGCCCTAGATACGCAGTATTTT. As protein: CASREGPALDTQYF.

This clone was seen more than once but under ten times. The genes are TRBV7-2 and TRBJ2-5, with 9 bases that match TRBD2. This CDR3 is 14 amino acids long. Germline-derived CDR1 and CDR2 are SGHTA and FQGNSA. Germline trimming cut 6 bases from V and 5 bases from J; bases unmatched to any gene: 7. This CDR3 is CASSRSGSRETQYF. The DNA for the CDR3 is TGTGCCAGCAGTCGTAGCGGGAGTCGGGAGACCCAGTACTTC.